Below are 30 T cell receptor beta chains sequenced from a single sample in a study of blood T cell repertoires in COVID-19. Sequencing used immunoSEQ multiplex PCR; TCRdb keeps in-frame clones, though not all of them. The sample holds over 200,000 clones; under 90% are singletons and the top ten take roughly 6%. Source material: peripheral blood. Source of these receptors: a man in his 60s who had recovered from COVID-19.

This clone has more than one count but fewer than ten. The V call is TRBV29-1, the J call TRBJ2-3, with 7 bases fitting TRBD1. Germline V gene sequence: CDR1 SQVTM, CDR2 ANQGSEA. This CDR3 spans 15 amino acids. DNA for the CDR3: TGCACCCGCCCCATGGACAGGACTAGCACAGATACGCAGTATTTT. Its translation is CTRPMDRTSTDTQYF.

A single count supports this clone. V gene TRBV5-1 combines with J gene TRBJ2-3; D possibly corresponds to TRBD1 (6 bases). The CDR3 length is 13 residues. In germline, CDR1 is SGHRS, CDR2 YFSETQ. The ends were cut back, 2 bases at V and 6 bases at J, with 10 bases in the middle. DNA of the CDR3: TGCGCCAGCAGCTTACAGGGTGTGGATACGCAGTATTTT. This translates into CASSLQGVDTQYF.

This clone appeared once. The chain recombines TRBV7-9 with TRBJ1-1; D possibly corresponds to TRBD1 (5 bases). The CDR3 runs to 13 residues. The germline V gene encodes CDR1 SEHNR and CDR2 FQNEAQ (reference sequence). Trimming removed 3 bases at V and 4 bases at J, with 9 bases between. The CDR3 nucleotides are TGTGCCAGCAGCTTTATAGACAGCACTGAAGCTTTCTTT. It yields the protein CASSFIDSTEAFF.

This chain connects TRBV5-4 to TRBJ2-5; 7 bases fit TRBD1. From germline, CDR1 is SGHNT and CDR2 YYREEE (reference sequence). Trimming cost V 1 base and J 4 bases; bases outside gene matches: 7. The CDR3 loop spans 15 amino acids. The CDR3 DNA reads TGTGCCAGCAGCTTGTTTTCGTCAGGGGGAGAGACCCAGTACTTC. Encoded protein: CASSLFSSGGETQYF.

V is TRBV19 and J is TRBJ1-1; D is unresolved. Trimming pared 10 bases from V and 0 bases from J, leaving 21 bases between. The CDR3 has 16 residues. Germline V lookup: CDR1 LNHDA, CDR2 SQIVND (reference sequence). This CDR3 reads CATQGSGLIMNTEAFF. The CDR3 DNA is TGTGCCACCCAAGGGAGCGGACTGATTATGAACACTGAAGCTTTCTTT.

The CDR3 reads CASSGGQGLTDTQYF. Here the CDR3 DNA reads TGTGCCAGCAGCGGGGGACAGGGCTTGACAGATACGCAGTATTTT. V usage is TRBV9 and J usage is TRBJ2-3, with TRBD1 matching 9 bases. The CDR3 covers 15 residues. Germline V CDR1 and CDR2: SGDLS, YYNGEE. With V trimmed by 3 bases and J by 3 bases, 5 bases remained unmatched. The variable domain in full, completed from reference TRBV9 and TRBJ2-3, reads DSGVTQTPKHLITATGQRVTLRCSPRSGDLSVYWYQQSLDQGLQFLIQYYNGEERAKGNILERFSAQQFPDLHSELNLSSLELGDSALYFCASSGGQGLTDTQYFGPGTRLTVL.

The CDR3 sequence is CASSLVAGNGSPLHF. For the CDR3, the DNA is TGTGCCAGCAGCTTAGTGGCGGGTAACGGATCACCCCTCCACTTT. V usage is TRBV7-6 and J usage is TRBJ1-6; no clear D gene. The CDR3 loop spans 15 amino acids. V lost 1 base to trimming and J lost 10 bases, with 14 bases between them. Germline CDR1 and CDR2: SGHVS and FNYEAQ.

CDR3 DNA: TGCGCCAGCAGCTCAAACACTGAAGCTTTCTTT. The encoded protein is CASSSNTEAFF. V usage is TRBV5-1 and J usage is TRBJ1-1; unclear D gene. Trimming removed 3 bases from V and 2 bases from J, with 2 bases in between. The CDR3 has 11 residues. Germline V gene data show CDR1 as SGHRS and CDR2 as YFSETQ.

The DNA of the CDR3 is TGTGCCAGCAGTGAATATGGGACAGCGAACACCGGGGAGCTGTTTTTT. This translates into CASSEYGTANTGELFF. The chain recombines TRBV2 with TRBJ2-2; 7 nucleotides align to TRBD1. CDR1 and CDR2 (germline): SNHLY, FYNNEI. The CDR3 is made up of 16 amino acids. The ends lost 2 bases at V and 0 bases at J; junction bases unmatched: 3.

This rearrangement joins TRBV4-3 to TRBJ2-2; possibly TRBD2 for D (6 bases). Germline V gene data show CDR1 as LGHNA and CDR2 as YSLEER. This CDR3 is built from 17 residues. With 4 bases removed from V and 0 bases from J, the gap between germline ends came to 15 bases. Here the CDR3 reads CASSRIRAGANTGELFF. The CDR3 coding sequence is TGCGCCAGCAGCCGGATCCGAGCGGGCGCGAACACCGGGGAGCTGTTTTTT.

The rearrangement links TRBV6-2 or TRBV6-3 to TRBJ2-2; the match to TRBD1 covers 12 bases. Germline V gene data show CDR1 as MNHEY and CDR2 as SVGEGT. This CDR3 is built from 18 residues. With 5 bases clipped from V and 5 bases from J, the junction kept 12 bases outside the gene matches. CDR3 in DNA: TGTGCCAGCAGTGGAACGGGACAGGGGGCTATTGGGACCGGGGAGCTGTTTTTT. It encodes CASSGTGQGAIGTGELFF.

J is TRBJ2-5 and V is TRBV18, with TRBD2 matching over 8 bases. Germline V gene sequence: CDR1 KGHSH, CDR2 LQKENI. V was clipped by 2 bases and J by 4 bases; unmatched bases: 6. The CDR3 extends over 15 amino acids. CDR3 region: CASSPYGRAGETQYF. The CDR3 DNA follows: TGTGCCAGCTCACCATACGGGAGGGCCGGAGAGACCCAGTACTTC.

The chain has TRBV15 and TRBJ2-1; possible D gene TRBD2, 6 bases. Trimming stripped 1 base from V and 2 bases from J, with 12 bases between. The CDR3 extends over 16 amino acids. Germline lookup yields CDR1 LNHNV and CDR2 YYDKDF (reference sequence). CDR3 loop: CATSRVGRGTYNEQFF. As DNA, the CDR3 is TGTGCCACCAGCAGAGTTGGGCGGGGAACCTACAATGAGCAGTTCTTC.

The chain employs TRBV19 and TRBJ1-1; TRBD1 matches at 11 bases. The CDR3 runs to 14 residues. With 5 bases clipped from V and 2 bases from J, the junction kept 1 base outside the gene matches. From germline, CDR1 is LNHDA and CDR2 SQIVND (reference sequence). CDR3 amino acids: CASSWTGGNTEAFF. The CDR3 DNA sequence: TGTGCCAGTAGTTGGACAGGGGGCAACACTGAAGCTTTCTTT. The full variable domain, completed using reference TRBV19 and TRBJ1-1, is DGGITQSPKYLFRKEGQNVTLSCEQNLNHDAMYWYRQDPGQGLRLIYYSQIVNDFQKGDIAEGYSVSREKKESFPLTVTSAQKNPTAFYLCASSWTGGNTEAFFGQGTRLTVV.

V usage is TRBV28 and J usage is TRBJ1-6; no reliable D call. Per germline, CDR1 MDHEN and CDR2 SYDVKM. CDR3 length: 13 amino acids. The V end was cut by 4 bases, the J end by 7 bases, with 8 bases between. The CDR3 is CASSSDLNSPLHF. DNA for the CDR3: TGTGCCAGCAGTTCAGATCTCAATTCACCCCTCCACTTT. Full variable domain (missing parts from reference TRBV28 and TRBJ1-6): DVKVTQSSRYLVKRTGEKVFLECVQDMDHENMFWYRQDPGLGLRLIYFSYDVKMKEKGDIPEGYSVSREKKERFSLILESASTNQTSMYLCASSSDLNSPLHFGNGTRLTVT.

CDR3 sequence (DNA): TGTGCCAGCAGCTTTAGCGGGGTTAGCACAGATACGCAGTATTTT. Translation: CASSFSGVSTDTQYF. This rearrangement joins TRBV7-9 to TRBJ2-3, with TRBD2 matching over 8 bases. The CDR3 runs to 15 residues. Germline CDR1 SEHNR, CDR2 FQNEAQ (reference sequence). The V gene end was trimmed by 3 bases and the J gene end by 0 bases; junction bases not matched to a gene: 2.

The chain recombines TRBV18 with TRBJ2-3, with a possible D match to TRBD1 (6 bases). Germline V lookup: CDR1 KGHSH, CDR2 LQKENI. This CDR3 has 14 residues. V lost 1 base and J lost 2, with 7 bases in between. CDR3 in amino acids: CASSPRDITDTQYF. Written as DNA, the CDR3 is TGTGCCAGCTCACCACGGGACATCACAGATACGCAGTATTTT.

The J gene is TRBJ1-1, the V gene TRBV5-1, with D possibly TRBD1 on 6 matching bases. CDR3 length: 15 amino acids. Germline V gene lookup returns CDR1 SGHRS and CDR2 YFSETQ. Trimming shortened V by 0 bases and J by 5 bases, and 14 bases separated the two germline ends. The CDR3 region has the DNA TGCGCCAGCAGCTTGGTCCTTGACCAGGGGACTGAAGCTTTCTTT. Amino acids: CASSLVLDQGTEAFF.

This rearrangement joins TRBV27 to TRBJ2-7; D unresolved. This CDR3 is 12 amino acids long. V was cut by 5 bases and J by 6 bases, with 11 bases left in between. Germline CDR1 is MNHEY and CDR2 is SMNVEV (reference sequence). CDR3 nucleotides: TGTGCCAGCAGTCCAATCCTAGGCGAGCAGTACTTC. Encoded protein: CASSPILGEQYF.

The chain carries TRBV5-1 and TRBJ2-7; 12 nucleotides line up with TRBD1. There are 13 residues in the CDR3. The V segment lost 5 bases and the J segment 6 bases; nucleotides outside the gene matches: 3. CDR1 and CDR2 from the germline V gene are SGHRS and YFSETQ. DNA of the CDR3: TGCGCCAGCAGGCGGGACAGGGGGCGCGAGCAGTACTTC. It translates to CASRRDRGREQYF.

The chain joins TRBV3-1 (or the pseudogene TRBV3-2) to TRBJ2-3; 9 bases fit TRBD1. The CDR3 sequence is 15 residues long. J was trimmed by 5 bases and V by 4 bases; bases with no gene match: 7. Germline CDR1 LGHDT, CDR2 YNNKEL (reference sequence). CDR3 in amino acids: CASSPPGQGRDTQYF. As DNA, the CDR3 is TGTGCCAGCAGCCCTCCGGGACAGGGTCGAGATACGCAGTATTTT.

This CDR3 is CASSITGAGNTIYF. The CDR3 DNA reads TGTGCCAGTAGTATCACAGGCGCAGGAAACACCATATATTTT. This chain links TRBV19 with TRBJ1-3; a possible D gene is TRBD1 (5 bases). The length of the CDR3 is 14 residues. Germline V CDR1 and CDR2: LNHDA, SQIVND (reference sequence). V was pared by 3 bases and J by 4 bases, with 10 bases between.

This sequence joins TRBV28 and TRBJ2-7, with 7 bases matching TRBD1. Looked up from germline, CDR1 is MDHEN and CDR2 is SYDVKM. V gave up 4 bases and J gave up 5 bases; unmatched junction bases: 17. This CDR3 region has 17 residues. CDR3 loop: CASSSPQKKTGINEQYF. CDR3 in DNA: TGTGCCAGCAGTTCCCCACAAAAAAAGACAGGGATCAACGAGCAGTACTTC.

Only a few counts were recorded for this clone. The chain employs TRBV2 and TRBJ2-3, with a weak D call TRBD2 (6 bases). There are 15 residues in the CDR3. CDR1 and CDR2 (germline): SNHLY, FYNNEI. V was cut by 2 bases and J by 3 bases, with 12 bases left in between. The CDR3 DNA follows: TGTGCCAGCAGTGAAAAGGGAGGCCTTACAGATACGCAGTATTTT. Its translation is CASSEKGGLTDTQYF. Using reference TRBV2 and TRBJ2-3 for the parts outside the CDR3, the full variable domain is EPEVTQTPSHQVTQMGQEVILRCVPISNHLYFYWYRQILGQKVEFLVSFYNNEISEKSEIFDDQFSVERPDGSNFTLKIRSTKLEDSAMYFCASSEKGGLTDTQYFGPGTRLTVL.

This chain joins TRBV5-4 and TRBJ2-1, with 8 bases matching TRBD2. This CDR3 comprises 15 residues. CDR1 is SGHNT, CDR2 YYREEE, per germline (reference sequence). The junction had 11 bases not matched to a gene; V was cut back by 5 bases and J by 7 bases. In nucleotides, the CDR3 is TGTGCCAGCAGTCCCGGGACTAGGGGCTCGAATGAGCAGTTCTTC. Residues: CASSPGTRGSNEQFF.

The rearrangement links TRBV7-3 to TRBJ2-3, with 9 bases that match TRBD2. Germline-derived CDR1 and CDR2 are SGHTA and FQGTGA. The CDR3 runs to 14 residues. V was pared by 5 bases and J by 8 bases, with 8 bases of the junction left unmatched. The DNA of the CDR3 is TGTGCCAGCAGCCAGACTAGCGGTGGAACTACGCAGTATTTT. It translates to CASSQTSGGTTQYF.

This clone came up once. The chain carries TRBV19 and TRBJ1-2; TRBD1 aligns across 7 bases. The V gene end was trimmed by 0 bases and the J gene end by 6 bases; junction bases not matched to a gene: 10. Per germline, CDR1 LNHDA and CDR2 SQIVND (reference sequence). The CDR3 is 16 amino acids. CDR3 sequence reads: CASSIDEPTGTHGYTF. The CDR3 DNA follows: TGTGCCAGTAGTATAGACGAACCGACAGGGACCCATGGCTACACCTTC.

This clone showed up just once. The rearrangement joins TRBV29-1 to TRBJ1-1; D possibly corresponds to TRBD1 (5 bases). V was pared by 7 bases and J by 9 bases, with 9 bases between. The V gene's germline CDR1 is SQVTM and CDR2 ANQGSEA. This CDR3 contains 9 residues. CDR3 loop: CSDGTKAFF. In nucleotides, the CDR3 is TGCAGCGACGGGACTAAAGCTTTCTTT.

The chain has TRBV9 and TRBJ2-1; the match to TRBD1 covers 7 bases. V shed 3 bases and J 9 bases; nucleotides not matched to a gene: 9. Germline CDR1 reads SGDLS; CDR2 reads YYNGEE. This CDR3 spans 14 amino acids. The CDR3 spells CASSATTGRGEQFF. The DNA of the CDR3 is TGTGCCAGCAGCGCGACGACAGGGCGAGGTGAGCAGTTCTTC.

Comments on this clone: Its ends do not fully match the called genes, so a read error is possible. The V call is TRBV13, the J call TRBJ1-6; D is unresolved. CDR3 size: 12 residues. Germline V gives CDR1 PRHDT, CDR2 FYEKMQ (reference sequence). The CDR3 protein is CASSLGARPVDF. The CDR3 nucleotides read TGTGCCAGCAGCTTAGGGGCCCGTCCCGTGGACTTT.